Listed below are T cell receptor beta chains from one sample, sequenced in a study of CD4 and CD8 cells across lung adenocarcinoma regions. Each CDR3 protein gets one entry after TCRdb re-called the PCR reads with MiXCR. The table has some 16,000 distinct CDR3 sequences, under 70% seen once; the top ten hold over 25%. Sequencing was performed on CD8+ T cells from the center of a lung tumor. The receptor set was obtained from a female donor with lung adenocarcinoma. The CD4 and CD8 labels of this study may be unreliable. Each CDR3 is given with its conserved first and last residue. D genes are given only for firm matches. A clone size is listed for some rows: how often the clone was seen (once, few, many), or a class if it is expanded.

V,size,D,J,DNA,CDR3
TRBV10-3,NA,NA,TRBJ2-5,TGTGCCATCACCTTTGATCCGGGAGAGACCCAGTACTTC,CAITFDPGETQYF
TRBV10-3,NA,NA,TRBJ2-4,TGTCGCGTCTCGGGGCTGGGAGCCAAAGATATTCAGTATTTC,CRVSGLGAKDIQYF
TRBV6-5,few,NA,TRBJ2-7,TGTGCCAGCAGCCCCCCCTCCTACGAGCAGTACTTC,CASSPPSYEQYF
TRBV27,NA,NA,TRBJ1-6,TGTGCCAGCAGTTTAGTAGCGTCCGGGACACCCCTCCACTTT,CASSLVASGTPLHF
TRBV7-2,few,NA,TRBJ2-1,TGTGCCAGCACACTGGACTACCCGGATGAGCAGTTCTTC,CASTLDYPDEQFF
TRBV6-1,few,TRBD2,TRBJ2-3,TGTGCCAGCAGGACGGCCGGACTAGCGGTTAGCACAGATACGCAGTATTTT,CASRTAGLAVSTDTQYF
TRBV3-1,few,TRBD2,TRBJ2-1,TGTGCCAGCAGCCAAAGCGGGGGTTCCTACAATGAGCAGTTCTTC,CASSQSGGSYNEQFF
TRBV10-2,NA,NA,TRBJ2-3,TGCGCCAGCAGTGAGGGGCCCGCGAGCGGTACGGCAGATACGCAGTATTTC,CASSEGPASGTADTQYF
TRBV6-1,NA,NA,TRBJ2-3,TGTGCCAGCAGTGAAGCTGGTCGTGTCACCGGGGAGCAGTATTTT,CASSEAGRVTGEQYF
TRBV25-1,NA,NA,TRBJ2-5,TGTGCCAGCAGCGGAGGGGGTCAACAAGAGACTCAGTACTTC,CASSGGGQQETQYF
TRBV6-1,few,TRBD2,TRBJ2-1,TGTGCCAGCAGTGAATTTGTCGGGAGGGGAAATGAGCAGTTCTTC,CASSEFVGRGNEQFF
TRBV6-1,NA,TRBD1,TRBJ2-4,TGTGCGAGCCGTCCTAGGGGGCAGCGAGCCAAAGACACTCAGTACTTC,CASRPRGQRAKDTQYF
TRBV6-1,NA,NA,TRBJ2-4,TGTGCCAGCGGGTCGGGGCCGTGCGGCGGAAATACTCAGTACTTC,CASGSGPCGGNTQYF
TRBV10-2,NA,NA,TRBJ2-3,TGCGCCAGCAGTGAGGGGCCCGGGGGCCGTGCCCAAGATACGCAGTATTTC,CASSEGPGGRAQDTQYF
TRBV10-1,NA,NA,TRBJ2-4,TGCGCCAGCAGGGACTCGGAGTTTTACTTC,CASRDSEFYF
TRBV7-3,NA,TRBD1,TRBJ1-1,TGTGCCAGCAGCTTAAACAGGGGGCAGGGTGAAGCTTTCTTT,CASSLNRGQGEAFF
TRBV15,NA,TRBD2,TRBJ2-4,TGTGCCACCAGAGCGCGGGGAGGGAAAGACATGCAGTACTTT,CATRARGGKDMQYF
TRBV10-1,NA,NA,TRBJ2-3,TGCGCCAGCTCCGAGGGGCTTGCTGGCCGGGACCCAGAGACGCAGTATTTC,CASSEGLAGRDPETQYF
TRBV6-4,NA,TRBD1,TRBJ2-3,TGTGGCAGCAGGGGGCTGTGTGGCAAAAATACGCAGTATTTC,CGSRGLCGKNTQYF
TRBV6-1,NA,NA,TRBJ2-5,TGTGCCAGGAGTCGGGACCAAGATACCCAGTACTTC,CARSRDQDTQYF
TRBV6-1,NA,TRBD2,TRBJ2-5,TGTGCCAGCATGGGGGGGGGGGGGGGTGACCCAGATACGCAGTATTTC,CASMGGGGGDPDTQYF
TRBV6-1,NA,NA,TRBJ2-3,TGTGCCAGCGTGTCCACCGGGAAGCAGTATTTT,CASVSTGKQYF
TRBV10-2,many,NA,TRBJ2-1,TGCGCCAGCAGTCGCCCGTCCTCCGACAGTGAGCAGTTCTTC,CASSRPSSDSEQFF
TRBV4-1,NA,NA,TRBJ2-4,TGCGCCAGCAGCCAAGCAGACGGGGGGCGGGGAGCCAAAGATACGCAGTACTTC,CASSQADGGRGAKDTQYF
TRBV7-6,NA,TRBD2,TRBJ2-5,TGTGCCAGCAGCCTCTCCGGGACTAGCGGCCAAGAGACCCAGTACTTC,CASSLSGTSGQETQYF
TRBV10-1,NA,NA,TRBJ2-3,TGCGCCGGCTCGGGGTTGTGTGCCAAAGATACTCAGTATTTT,CAGSGLCAKDTQYF
TRBV11-2,NA,TRBD1,TRBJ2-7,TGTGCCAGCAGTCCCGGGACAGGCAACTACGAGCAGTACTTC,CASSPGTGNYEQYF
TRBV6-5,NA,TRBD2,TRBJ2-1,TGTGCCAGCAGTTACTCCCCCCTAGCGGGGGTTTACAATGAGCAGTTCTTC,CASSYSPLAGVYNEQFF
TRBV6-1,large,NA,TRBJ2-5,TGTGCCAGCCTATTCGTAGAGACCCAGTACTTC,CASLFVETQYF
TRBV4-1,NA,NA,TRBJ1-4,TGCGCCAGCAGCCGGCCGGGACTTCCATTCGAAAAACTGTTTTTT,CASSRPGLPFEKLFF
TRBV6-1,NA,NA,TRBJ2-5,TGTGCCTGCCGACATTCTAGGTTTTCGGGGGAGACCCAGTACTTC,CACRHSRFSGETQYF
TRBV6-5,NA,NA,TRBJ2-7,TGTGCCAGCAGTTACTCGACAGGTTACGAGCAGTACTTC,CASSYSTGYEQYF
TRBV14,many,NA,TRBJ1-2,TGTGCCAGCAGCCAAGATACGAAAAACTATGGCTACACCTTC,CASSQDTKNYGYTF
TRBV7-7,NA,TRBD1,TRBJ2-1,TGTGCCAGCAACCATACAGGGGACTACAATGAGCAGTTCTTC,CASNHTGDYNEQFF
TRBV10-3,NA,NA,TRBJ2-5,TGTGCGGGCATCGGGGGCGGTGGGCGAGACACCCAGTACTTC,CAGIGGGGRDTQYF
TRBV6-1,many,NA,TRBJ2-4,TGTGCCAGCAGTGAACAAGGCAGGGGAGGGGACATTCAGTACTTC,CASSEQGRGGDIQYF
TRBV6-1,few,TRBD2,TRBJ2-3,TGTGCCAGCAGTCCGGGGGGGGGGGCCAAAGATACGCAGTATTTC,CASSPGGGAKDTQYF
TRBV4-1,many,NA,TRBJ2-3,TGCGCCAGCAGCCCTCGGGGAGATACGCAGTATTTT,CASSPRGDTQYF
TRBV6-1,NA,TRBD1,TRBJ2-3,TGTGCCAGCAGTCCTAGGGGGCAGCCAACCACAAATACGCAGTATTTC,CASSPRGQPTTNTQYF
TRBV6-1,NA,TRBD1,TRBJ2-5,TGTGCCAGCAGTGCAACCGGGACAGAGGGAGTAGAGACCCAGTACTTC,CASSATGTEGVETQYF
TRBV6-4,NA,NA,TRBJ2-3,TGTGCCAGCAGTCCCCGTGGGATAGGGGTAACAGATACGCAGTATTTT,CASSPRGIGVTDTQYF
TRBV30,NA,NA,TRBJ2-1,TGTGCCAGTGACACGGTAGGCAATGAGCAGTTCTTC,CASDTVGNEQFF
TRBV6-1,NA,TRBD2,TRBJ2-5,TGTGCCAGCAGACCTTGGGGGAGGGAGCAAGAGACCCAGTACTTC,CASRPWGREQETQYF
TRBV10-2,NA,NA,TRBJ2-2,TGCGCCAGCAGGGATAAGGACACCGGGGAGCTGTTTTTT,CASRDKDTGELFF
TRBV6-1,NA,NA,TRBJ2-4,TGTGCCGGCCGGTGGCGGTGGGCCAAAAACACGCAGTACTTC,CAGRWRWAKNTQYF
TRBV6-1,NA,NA,TRBJ2-3,TGTGCCAGCTCGGGGGAGAGAACAGGAGATACTCAGTATTTT,CASSGERTGDTQYF
TRBV6-5,medium-sized,TRBD1,TRBJ1-1,TGTGCCAGCAGTTTAACAGGGGGCGTTGAAGCTTTCTTT,CASSLTGGVEAFF
TRBV9,NA,TRBD2,TRBJ2-1,TGTGCCAGCAGACCTACTAGCGGGGACGGCGATGAGCAGTTCTTC,CASRPTSGDGDEQFF
TRBV6-1,many,NA,TRBJ2-7,TGTGCCAGCAGTGACCTGCAAGGGGTAACCGAGCAGTACTTC,CASSDLQGVTEQYF
TRBV6-4,NA,TRBD2,TRBJ2-3,TGTGCCAGCAGTCCCGTCAGCGGGGGTGGGTCAGATACGCAGTATTTT,CASSPVSGGGSDTQYF
TRBV9,NA,NA,TRBJ2-5,TGTGCCAGCAGCGTCTCCGGCAGGGGAGAGACCCAGTACTTC,CASSVSGRGETQYF
TRBV7-2,large,TRBD1,TRBJ2-5,TGTGCCAGCAGCTCCGGGACAGGTCAAGAGACCCAGTACTTC,CASSSGTGQETQYF
TRBV6-5,NA,NA,TRBJ2-1,TGTGCCAGCAGTTTCGGCAGTACCTACAATGAGCAGTTCTTC,CASSFGSTYNEQFF